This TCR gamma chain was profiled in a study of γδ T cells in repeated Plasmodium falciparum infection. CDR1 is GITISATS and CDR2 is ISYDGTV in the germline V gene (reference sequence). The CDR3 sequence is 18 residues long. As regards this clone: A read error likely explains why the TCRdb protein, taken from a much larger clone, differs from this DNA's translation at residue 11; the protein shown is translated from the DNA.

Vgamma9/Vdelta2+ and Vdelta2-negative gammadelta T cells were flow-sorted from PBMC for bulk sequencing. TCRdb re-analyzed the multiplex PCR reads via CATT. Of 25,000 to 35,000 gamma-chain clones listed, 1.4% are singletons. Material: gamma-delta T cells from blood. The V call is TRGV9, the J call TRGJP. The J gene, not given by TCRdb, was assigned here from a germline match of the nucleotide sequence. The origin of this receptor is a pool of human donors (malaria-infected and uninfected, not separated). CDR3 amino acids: CALWETHQQESGKKIKVF. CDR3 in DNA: TGTGCCTTGTGGGAGACCCATCAGCAAGAGTCGGGCAAAAAAATCAAGGTATTT.